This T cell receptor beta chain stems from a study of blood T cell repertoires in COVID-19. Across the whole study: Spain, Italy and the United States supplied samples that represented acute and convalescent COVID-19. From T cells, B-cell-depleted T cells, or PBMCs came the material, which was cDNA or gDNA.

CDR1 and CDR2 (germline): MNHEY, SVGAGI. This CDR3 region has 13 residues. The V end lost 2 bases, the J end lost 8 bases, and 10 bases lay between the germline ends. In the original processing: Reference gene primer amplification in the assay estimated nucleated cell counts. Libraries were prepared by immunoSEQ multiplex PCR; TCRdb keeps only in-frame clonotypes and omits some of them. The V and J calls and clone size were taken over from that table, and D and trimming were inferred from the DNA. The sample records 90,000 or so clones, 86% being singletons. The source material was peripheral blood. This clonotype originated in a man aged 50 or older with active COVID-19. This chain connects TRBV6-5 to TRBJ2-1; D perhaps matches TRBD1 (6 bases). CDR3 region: CASSYRGGDEQFF. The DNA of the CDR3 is TGTGCCAGCAGTTACCGAGGGGGAGATGAGCAGTTCTTC.